One and the same sample provided the 20 T cell receptor beta chains below, sequenced in a study of cytomegalovirus exposure and HLA in healthy donors (dated by TCRdb to the late 2010s). Library preparation used the immunoSEQ multiplex PCR assay. The multiplex PCR relied on a mix of 60 forward primers for TCR Vbeta segments and 13 reverse primers for TCR Jbeta segments. TCRdb took this table from immuneACCESS and kept in-frame rearrangements with V and J called. Such tables lack part of the clones; where checked against another copy, unresolved V genes explain under half of the gap, and the rest is unexplained. For this sample there are about 150,000 clones; about 84% appear just once. The ten largest clones add up to 3% to 4% of the sample. Input material: PBMCs. The source is a male donor in good health and CMV-seronegative.

The chain recombines TRBV7-9 with TRBJ1-5, with D tentatively TRBD1 (6 bases). This CDR3 has 13 residues. CDR1 and CDR2 from the germline V gene are SEHNR and FQNEAQ (reference sequence). The V end lost 4 bases, the J end lost 5 bases, and 9 bases lay between the germline ends. For the CDR3, the DNA is TGTGCCAGCAGCTCCACAGGGTATCAGCCCCAGCATTTT. It specifies CASSSTGYQPQHF.

The J gene is TRBJ2-1, the V gene TRBV2; 9 nucleotides agree with TRBD2. The CDR3 is 13 residues long. Per germline, CDR1 SNHLY and CDR2 FYNNEI. Losses at the gene ends were 8 bases for V and 10 bases for J; bases not matched to a gene: 9. The CDR3 DNA reads TGTGCCAGCCAGGGGACTCTAGCGGGAGAGCAGTTCTTC. As protein: CASQGTLAGEQFF.

The rearrangement uses TRBV5-1 and TRBJ1-1; D is possibly TRBD1 (5 bases). V was pared by 5 bases and J by 0 bases, with 11 bases between. This CDR3 is 14 amino acids long. The germline gives CDR1 SGHRS, CDR2 YFSETQ. The CDR3 bases are TGCGCCAGCAGTCCGGGGGATCTGAACACTGAAGCTTTCTTT. It specifies CASSPGDLNTEAFF.

The V call is TRBV11-3, the J call TRBJ2-5; D is ambiguous. V dropped 3 bases and J dropped 5 bases, with 16 bases sitting between them. The CDR3 totals 15 residues. Germline V lookup: CDR1 SGHNT, CDR2 YENEEA. In DNA, the CDR3 is TGTGCCAGCAGCTTCCCTTACTACGAGAAGGAGACCCAGTACTTC. It encodes CASSFPYYEKETQYF. Variable domain in full (rest from reference TRBV11-3 and TRBJ2-5): EAGVVQSPRYKIIEKKQPVAFWCNPISGHNTLYWYLQNLGQGPELLIRYENEEAVDDSQLPKDRFSAERLKGVDSTLKIQPAELGDSAVYLCASSFPYYEKETQYFGPGTRLLVL.

The V gene is TRBV4-3, the J gene TRBJ2-1; 10 nucleotides agree with TRBD1. CDR3 length: 16 amino acids. CDR1 is LGHNA, CDR2 YSLEER, per germline. The junction had 8 bases not matched to a gene; V was cut back by 1 base and J by 8 bases. The DNA for the CDR3 is TGCGCCAGCAGCCAAGTACCCGGGACAGGGGAGGATGAGCAGTTCTTC. Protein sequence: CASSQVPGTGEDEQFF.

This clone has only a few counts. CDR3 bases: TGTGCCAGCAGCCCTTTTCCCGGGGAGCTGTTTTTT. Translating it yields CASSPFPGELFF. The V call is TRBV14, the J call TRBJ2-2; D ambiguous. The germline gives CDR1 SGHDN, CDR2 FVKESK. Trimming left V 4 bases short and J 6 bases short, with 6 bases between. This CDR3 is built from 12 residues.

V is TRBV18 and J is TRBJ2-1; TRBD2 aligns across 9 bases. The CDR3 totals 18 residues. The V and J ends lost 3 bases and 0 bases, in that order; junction bases with no gene match: 9. Germline lookup yields CDR1 KGHSH and CDR2 LQKENI. The CDR3 sequence: CASSPARLAVSSYNEQFF. CDR3 bases: TGTGCCAGCTCACCTGCAAGACTAGCGGTTAGCTCCTACAATGAGCAGTTCTTC.

This clone was seen a single time. V usage is TRBV7-2 and J usage is TRBJ2-5; possible D gene TRBD2, 5 bases. Judging by the DNA end, TRBJ2-7 fits better; the J call may be wrong. Germline V gives CDR1 SGHTA, CDR2 FQGNSA. The CDR3 runs to 15 residues. CDR3: CASSSHGTGTYEQYF. The CDR3 DNA reads as TGTGCCAGCAGCTCCCATGGAACGGGAACCTACGAGCAGTACTTC.

This clone was detected only once. The V gene is TRBV27, the J gene TRBJ2-1; a weak D match, TRBD1 (5 bases). Trimming removed 6 bases at V and 4 bases at J, with 10 bases between. The CDR3 consists of 13 residues. Germline V gene data show CDR1 as MNHEY and CDR2 as SMNVEV (reference sequence). The CDR3 region has the DNA TGTGCCAGCAGAGATACAGGTTACAATGAGCAGTTCTTC. Protein sequence: CASRDTGYNEQFF.

This clone has only a few counts. The chain carries TRBV7-8 and TRBJ1-4; 7 bases map to TRBD1. Per the germline V gene, CDR1 is SGHVS and CDR2 is FQNEAQ. CDR3 length equals 17 residues. V lost 1 base to trimming and J lost 3 bases; unmatched junction nucleotides: 8. CDR3 region: CASSLGTTGVANEKLFF. DNA of the CDR3: TGTGCCAGCAGCTTAGGAACAACAGGGGTAGCTAATGAAAAACTGTTTTTT. Combining the CDR3 with reference TRBV7-8 and TRBJ1-4 gives the whole variable domain GAGVSQSPRYKVAKRGQDVALRCDPISGHVSLFWYQQALGQGPEFLTYFQNEAQLDKSGLPSDRFFAERPEGSVSTLKIQRTQQEDSAVYLCASSLGTTGVANEKLFFGSGTQLSVL.

This chain joins TRBV5-8 and TRBJ2-7, with 9 positions matching TRBD2. The CDR3 totals 17 residues. The V gene's germline CDR1 is SGHTS and CDR2 YDEGEE. The J segment lost 0 bases and the V segment lost 0 bases, leaving 7 bases of the junction unmatched. The CDR3 coding sequence is TGTGCCAGCAGCTTGGGGTCGGCGGGGGGGAGCTCCTACGAGCAGTACTTC. Protein sequence: CASSLGSAGGSSYEQYF.

This clone was found once. The V gene is TRBV7-8, the J gene TRBJ1-1; 9 nucleotides align to TRBD1. Germline V gene data show CDR1 as SGHVS and CDR2 as FQNEAQ. The V segment lost 5 bases and the J segment 1 base; nucleotides outside the gene matches: 5. This CDR3 region has 15 residues. The CDR3 here is CASSPYRGPNTEAFF. Here the CDR3 DNA reads TGTGCCAGCAGCCCATACAGGGGGCCGAACACTGAAGCTTTCTTT.

This chain joins TRBV7-3 and TRBJ2-7; possibly TRBD2 for D (6 bases). This CDR3 comprises 14 residues. Germline lookup yields CDR1 SGHTA and CDR2 FQGTGA. V was cut by 5 bases and J by 9 bases, with 20 bases left in between. The CDR3 loop is CASSPTPGGALQYF. The CDR3 region has the DNA TGTGCCAGCAGCCCGACCCCAGGAGGGGCTTTGCAGTACTTC.

The J gene is TRBJ2-1, the V gene TRBV18; 9 bases map to TRBD1. The trim removed 5 bases at V and 7 bases at J, leaving 9 bases unmatched. Germline V lookup: CDR1 KGHSH, CDR2 LQKENI. This CDR3 comprises 15 residues. The CDR3, as DNA: TGTGCCAGCTCATCGTCGGGACAGGGAGGGAATGAGCAGTTCTTC. Translation: CASSSSGQGGNEQFF.

The rearrangement links TRBV7-6 to TRBJ2-7; TRBD2 matches at 10 bases. Trimming cost V 1 base and J 0 bases; bases outside gene matches: 0. This CDR3 contains 15 residues. The germline CDR1 and CDR2 sequences are SGHVS and FNYEAQ. CDR3 protein: CASSLGLAGSYEQYF. The CDR3 DNA sequence: TGTGCCAGCAGCTTAGGACTAGCGGGCTCCTACGAGCAGTACTTC.

J is TRBJ2-7 and V is TRBV7-6, with 9 bases fitting TRBD1. The J segment lost 3 bases and the V segment lost 1 base, leaving 1 base of the junction unmatched. The germline V gene has CDR1 SGHVS and CDR2 FNYEAQ. CDR3 length equals 14 residues. CDR3 bases: TGTGCCAGCAGCTTAGGGGGACAGGGCTACGAGCAGTACTTC. Residues: CASSLGGQGYEQYF.

This clone was counted a single time. The chain has TRBV4-3 and TRBJ2-3; D possibly corresponds to TRBD2 (6 bases). Germline-derived CDR1 and CDR2 are LGHNA and YSLEER. V was shortened by 0 bases and J by 5 bases, with 15 bases between the two germline ends. CDR3 length: 16 residues. The CDR3 DNA reads as TGCGCCAGCAGCCAAGAGGGTAGCGGAGTGGGAGATACGCAGTATTTT. Translation gives CASSQEGSGVGDTQYF.

The genes are TRBV21-1 and TRBJ1-6; the table's D call TRBD1 went unverified against the DNA. TRBV21-1 is shown as a pseudogene. The CDR3 runs 17 residues. The CDR3 is CASSPPRTGLFNSPLHF. The CDR3 DNA is TGTGCCAGCAGCCCCCCCCGGACAGGGTTATTTAATTCACCCCTCCACTTT.

V and J are TRBV2 and TRBJ1-2, with TRBD1 matching over 10 bases. This CDR3 is 12 amino acids long. The junction had 1 base not matched to a gene; V was cut back by 6 bases and J by 6 bases. Germline V CDR1 and CDR2: SNHLY, FYNNEI. The CDR3: CASRGQGHGYTF. The CDR3 nucleotides read TGTGCCAGCAGGGGACAGGGGCATGGCTACACCTTC.

This clone was seen only a few times. The chain couples TRBV6-1 to TRBJ2-3, with TRBD1 identical over 7 bases. CDR3 length: 13 amino acids. V shed 8 bases and J 5 bases; nucleotides not matched to a gene: 7. Per germline, CDR1 MNHNS and CDR2 SASEGT. The CDR3 region has the DNA TGTGCCAGCCGATCAACAGGGGTAGATACGCAGTATTTT. It is translated as CASRSTGVDTQYF.